This T cell receptor beta chain came from a study of cytomegalovirus exposure and HLA in healthy donors. At the level of the study: The 500 to 750 first-cohort repertoires and the roughly 120 validation repertoires shared the same platform, a later analysis reported.

V was pared by 4 bases and J by 2 bases, with 14 bases between. CDR3 length: 15 residues. CDR1 is MGHRA and CDR2 is YSYEKL in the germline V gene. Overall study findings and caveats: The TCR clusters that emerged in the first cohort tended, a later analysis found, to co-occur in the 95 to 150 validation repertoires. Despite most TCR sequences being rare, some public TCRs occurred in many donors. Cytomegalovirus association was listed for roughly 160 TCR beta chains.

Method: immunoSEQ multiplex PCR; TCRdb's copy keeps in-frame clones and lacks some. Of some 250,000 clones listed, roughly 88% are singletons. Ten or more counts support this clone. What it recognizes is unknown. The chain joins TRBV4-1 to TRBJ1-2; maybe TRBD1 (6 bases). The sample taken for sequencing was PBMCs. The TCR was taken from a woman aged 25 to 39 in good health and CMV-seronegative. Written as DNA, the CDR3 is TGCGCCAGCAGCCCTTCCGGAGGGGGGAACTATGGCTACACCTTC. Amino acid sequence: CASSPSGGGNYGYTF.